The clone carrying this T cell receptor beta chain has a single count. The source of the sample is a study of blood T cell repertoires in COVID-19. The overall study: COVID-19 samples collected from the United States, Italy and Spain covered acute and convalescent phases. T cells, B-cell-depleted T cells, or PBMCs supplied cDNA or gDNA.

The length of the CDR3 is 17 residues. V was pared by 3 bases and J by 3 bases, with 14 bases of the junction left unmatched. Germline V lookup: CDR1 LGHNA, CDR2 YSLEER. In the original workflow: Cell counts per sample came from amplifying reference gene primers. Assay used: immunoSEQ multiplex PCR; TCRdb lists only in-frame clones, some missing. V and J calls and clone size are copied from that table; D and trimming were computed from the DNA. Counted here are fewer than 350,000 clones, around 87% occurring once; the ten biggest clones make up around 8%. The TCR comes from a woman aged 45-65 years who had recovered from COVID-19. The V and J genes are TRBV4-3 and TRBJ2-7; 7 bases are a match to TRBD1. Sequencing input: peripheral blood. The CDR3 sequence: CASSQDTGTDFFYEQYF. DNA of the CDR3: TGCGCCAGCAGCCAGGATACCGGGACAGATTTCTTCTACGAGCAGTACTTC.